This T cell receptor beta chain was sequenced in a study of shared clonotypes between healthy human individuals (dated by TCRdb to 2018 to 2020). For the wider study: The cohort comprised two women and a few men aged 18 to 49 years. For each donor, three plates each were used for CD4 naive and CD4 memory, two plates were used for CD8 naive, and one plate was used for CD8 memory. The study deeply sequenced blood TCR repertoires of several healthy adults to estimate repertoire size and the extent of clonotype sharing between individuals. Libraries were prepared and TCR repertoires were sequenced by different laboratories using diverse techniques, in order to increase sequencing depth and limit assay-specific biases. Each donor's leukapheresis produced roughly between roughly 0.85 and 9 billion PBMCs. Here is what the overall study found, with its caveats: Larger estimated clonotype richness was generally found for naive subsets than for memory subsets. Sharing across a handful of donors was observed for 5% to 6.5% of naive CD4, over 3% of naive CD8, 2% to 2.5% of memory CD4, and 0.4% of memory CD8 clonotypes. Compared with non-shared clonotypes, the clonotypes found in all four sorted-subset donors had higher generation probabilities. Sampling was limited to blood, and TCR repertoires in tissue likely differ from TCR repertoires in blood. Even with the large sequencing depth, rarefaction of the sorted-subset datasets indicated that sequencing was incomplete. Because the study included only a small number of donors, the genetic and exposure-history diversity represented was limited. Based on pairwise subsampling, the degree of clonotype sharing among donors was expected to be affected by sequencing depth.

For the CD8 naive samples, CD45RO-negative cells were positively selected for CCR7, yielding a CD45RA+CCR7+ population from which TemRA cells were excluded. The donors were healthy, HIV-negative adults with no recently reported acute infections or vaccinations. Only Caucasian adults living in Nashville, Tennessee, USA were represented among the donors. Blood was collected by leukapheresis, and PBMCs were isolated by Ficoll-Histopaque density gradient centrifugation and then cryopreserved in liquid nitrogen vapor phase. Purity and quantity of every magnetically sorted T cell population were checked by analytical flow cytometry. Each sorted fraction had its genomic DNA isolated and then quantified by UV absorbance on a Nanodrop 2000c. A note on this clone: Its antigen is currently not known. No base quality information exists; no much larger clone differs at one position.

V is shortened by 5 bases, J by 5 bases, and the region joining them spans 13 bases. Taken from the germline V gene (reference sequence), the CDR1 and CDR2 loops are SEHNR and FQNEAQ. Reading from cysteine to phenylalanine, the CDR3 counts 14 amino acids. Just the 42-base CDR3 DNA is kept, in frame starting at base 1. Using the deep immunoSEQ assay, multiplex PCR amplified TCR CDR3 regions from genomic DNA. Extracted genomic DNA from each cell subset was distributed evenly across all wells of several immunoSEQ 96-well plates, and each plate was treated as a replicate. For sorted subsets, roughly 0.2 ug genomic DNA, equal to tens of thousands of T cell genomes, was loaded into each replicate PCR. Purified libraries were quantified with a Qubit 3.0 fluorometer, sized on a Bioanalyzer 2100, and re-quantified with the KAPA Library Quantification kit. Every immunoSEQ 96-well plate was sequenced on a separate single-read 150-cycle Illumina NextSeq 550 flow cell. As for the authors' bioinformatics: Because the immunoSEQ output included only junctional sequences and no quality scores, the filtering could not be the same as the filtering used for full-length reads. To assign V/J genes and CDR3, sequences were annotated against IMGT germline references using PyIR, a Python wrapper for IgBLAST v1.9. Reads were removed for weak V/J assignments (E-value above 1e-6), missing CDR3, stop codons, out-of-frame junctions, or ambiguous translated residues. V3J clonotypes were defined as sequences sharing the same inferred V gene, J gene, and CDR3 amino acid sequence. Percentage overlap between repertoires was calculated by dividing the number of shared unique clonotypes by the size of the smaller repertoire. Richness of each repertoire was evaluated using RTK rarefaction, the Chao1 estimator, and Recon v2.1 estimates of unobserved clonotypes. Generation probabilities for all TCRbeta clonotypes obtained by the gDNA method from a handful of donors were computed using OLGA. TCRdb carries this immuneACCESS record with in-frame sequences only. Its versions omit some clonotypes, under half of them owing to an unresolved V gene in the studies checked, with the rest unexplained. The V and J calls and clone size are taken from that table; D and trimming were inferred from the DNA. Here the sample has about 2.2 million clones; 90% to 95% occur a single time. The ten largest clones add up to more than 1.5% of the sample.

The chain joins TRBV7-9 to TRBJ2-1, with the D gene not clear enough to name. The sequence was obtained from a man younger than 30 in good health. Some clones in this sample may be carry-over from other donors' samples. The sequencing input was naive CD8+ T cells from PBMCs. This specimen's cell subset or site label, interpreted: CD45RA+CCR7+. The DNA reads TGTGCCAGCAGCCCAGCCGGGTTCCACAATGAGCAGTTCTTC. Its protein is CASSPAGFHNEQFF.